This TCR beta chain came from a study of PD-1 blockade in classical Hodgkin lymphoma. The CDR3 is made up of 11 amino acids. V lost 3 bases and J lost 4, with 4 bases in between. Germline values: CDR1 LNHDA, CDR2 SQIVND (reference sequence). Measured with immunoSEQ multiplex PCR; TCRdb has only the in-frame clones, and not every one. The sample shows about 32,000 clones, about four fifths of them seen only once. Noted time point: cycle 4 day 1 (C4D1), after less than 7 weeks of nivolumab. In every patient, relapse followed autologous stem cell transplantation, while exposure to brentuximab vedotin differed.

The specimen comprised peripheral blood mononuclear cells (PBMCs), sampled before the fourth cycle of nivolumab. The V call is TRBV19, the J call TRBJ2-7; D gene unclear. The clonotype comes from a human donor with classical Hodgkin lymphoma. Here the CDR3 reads CASSIGYEQYF. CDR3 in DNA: TGTGCCAGTAGTATTGGGTACGAGCAGTACTTC.